This T cell receptor beta chain was captured by sequencing in a study of cytomegalovirus exposure and HLA in healthy donors. The ends were cut back, 4 bases at V and 0 bases at J, with 13 bases in the middle. This CDR3 has 16 amino acids. Germline CDR1 and CDR2: LNHDA and SQIVND (reference sequence). This clone was recorded once. This PCR relied on a set of 60 Vbeta primers and 13 Jbeta primers. Measured with immunoSEQ multiplex PCR; TCRdb has only the in-frame clones, and not every one. The sample lists about 190,000 clones; roughly 80% were seen once. Sequenced: PBMCs. The rearrangement joins TRBV19 to TRBJ1-5, with unresolved D. The sequence was collected from a woman aged 18-29 years in good health and CMV-seronegative. The CDR3 loop is CASSTGRTNSNQPQHF. CDR3 in DNA: TGTGCCAGTAGTACTGGACGGACTAATAGCAATCAGCCCCAGCATTTT.